This T cell receptor (beta chain) was recovered during a study of blood T cell repertoires in COVID-19. About the study: COVID-19 samples from acute and convalescent phases originated in the United States, Italy and Spain. The analysed material was cDNA or gDNA that came from T cells, B-cell-depleted T cells, or PBMCs.

As processed by the authors: From reference gene primer amplification, estimates of nucleated cell counts were derived. Generated by immunoSEQ multiplex PCR, the TCRdb table keeps only in-frame clones and is missing some. V and J calls and clone size come straight from that table; D and trimming were deduced from the DNA. The repertoire holds about 37,000 clones, with 87% as singletons. Trimming took 4 bases from V and 4 from J; bases not matched to a gene: 9. The CDR3 spans 14 residues. Germline V gene data show CDR1 as SQVTM and CDR2 as ANQGSEA. The sequence was obtained from a human donor in a cohort sampled during active COVID-19. The chain has TRBV29-1 and TRBJ2-7; the match to TRBD1 covers 8 bases. Material: peripheral blood. The CDR3, as DNA: TGCAGCGTTGGGACCGGGACAGGATTTTACGAGCAGTACTTC. This gives the protein CSVGTGTGFYEQYF.